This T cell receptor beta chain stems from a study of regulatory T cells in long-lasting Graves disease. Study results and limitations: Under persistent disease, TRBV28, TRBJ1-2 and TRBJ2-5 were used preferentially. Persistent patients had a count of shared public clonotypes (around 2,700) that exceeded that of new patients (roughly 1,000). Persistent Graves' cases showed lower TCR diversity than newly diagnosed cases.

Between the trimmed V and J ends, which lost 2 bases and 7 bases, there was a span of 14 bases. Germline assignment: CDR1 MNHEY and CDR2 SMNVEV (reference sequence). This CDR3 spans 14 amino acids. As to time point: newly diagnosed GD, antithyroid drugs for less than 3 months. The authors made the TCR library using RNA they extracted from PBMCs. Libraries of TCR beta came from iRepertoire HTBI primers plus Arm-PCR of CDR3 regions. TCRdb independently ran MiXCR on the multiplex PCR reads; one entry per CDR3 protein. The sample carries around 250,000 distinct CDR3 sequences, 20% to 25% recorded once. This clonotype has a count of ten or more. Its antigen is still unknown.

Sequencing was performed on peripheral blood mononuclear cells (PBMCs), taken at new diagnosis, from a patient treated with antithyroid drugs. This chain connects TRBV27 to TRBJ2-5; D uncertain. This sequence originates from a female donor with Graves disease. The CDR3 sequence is CASSLGAGPGTQYF. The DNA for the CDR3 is TGTGCCAGCAGTTTAGGTGCCGGCCCCGGGACCCAGTACTTC.